A selection of T cell receptor beta chains follows, all from one sample in a study of shared clonotypes between healthy human individuals. Measured with immunoSEQ multiplex PCR; TCRdb has only the in-frame clones, and not every one. Of roughly 2.2 million clones listed, approximately 93% were seen once; the top ten hold 0.39%. Sequenced input: naive CD4+ T cells from PBMCs. These receptors were obtained from a man younger than 35 in good health. Some clones in this sample may be carry-over from other donors' samples. CDR3s include the opening cysteine and the closing phenylalanine or tryptophan. Fields, in order: V gene, D gene, J gene, clone size, CDR3 length, CDR3 DNA, CDR3 protein. The D gene is left open where the match is weak. Not every row has a clone size; where given, it reads once, few, many or a size class.

TRBV29-1,.,TRBJ1-1,.,13,TGCAGCGTTAGAGTGGGGGCAGACACTGAAGCTTTCTTT,CSVRVGADTEAFF
TRBV5-1,TRBD1,TRBJ2-2,once,15,TGCGCCAGCAGCTTGACAGGGGGCAACACCGGGGAGCTGTTTTTT,CASSLTGGNTGELFF
TRBV30,.,TRBJ2-3,.,16,TGTGCCTGGGGCACCGCCAGCGGGCAGAGGGCAGATACGCAGTATTTT,CAWGTASGQRADTQYF
TRBV5-1,TRBD1,TRBJ2-7,.,14,TGCGCCAGCAGCTTCGGGACAGGGGAGCCCGAGCAGTACTTC,CASSFGTGEPEQYF
TRBV18,.,TRBJ2-2,.,14,TGTGCCAGCTCCCCTACAGCGAACACCGGGGAGCTGTTTTTT,CASSPTANTGELFF
TRBV29-1,TRBD1,TRBJ1-4,.,13,TGCAGCGCCGACAGGGGGAGCGGTGAAAAACTGTTTTTT,CSADRGSGEKLFF
TRBV28,.,TRBJ1-6,.,12,TGTGCCAGCAGGCTCAGGGAGCCACCCCTCCACTTT,CASRLREPPLHF
TRBV7-8,TRBD1,TRBJ1-2,.,15,TGTGCCAGCAGCTTAAGAGACAGGGGTAACTATGGCTACACCTTC,CASSLRDRGNYGYTF
TRBV29-1,.,TRBJ2-3,.,10,TGCAGCGCTCGCACAGATACGCAGTATTTT,CSARTDTQYF
TRBV15,.,TRBJ2-5,.,12,TGTGCCACCAGCAGAGATCCAGAGACCCAGTACTTC,CATSRDPETQYF
TRBV10-3,TRBD2,TRBJ2-1,.,16,TGTGCCATCAGTGGGGGTGGAGCTAGCGGAAACAATGAGCAGTTCTTC,CAISGGGASGNNEQFF
TRBV28,TRBD2,TRBJ2-4,.,12,TGTGCCAGCAGCCCCGGGGGGAACATTCAGTACTTC,CASSPGGNIQYF
TRBV5-1,.,TRBJ1-1,.,14,TGCGCCAGCAGCTTGAGTCCTTCGAACACTGAAGCTTTCTTT,CASSLSPSNTEAFF
TRBV29-1,.,TRBJ2-3,.,13,TGCAGCGTTGCCTCTAGATTCACAGATACGCAGTATTTT,CSVASRFTDTQYF
TRBV19,.,TRBJ2-7,.,14,TGTGCCAGTAGTGACGGGAGCCTAGACTACGAGCAGTACTTC,CASSDGSLDYEQYF
TRBV7-9,.,TRBJ2-3,.,13,TGTGCCAGCAGCAGACCTAGCACAGATACGCAGTATTTT,CASSRPSTDTQYF
TRBV2,TRBD1,TRBJ2-2,.,12,TGTGCCAGCAGACAGGGGACCGGGGAGCTGTTTTTT,CASRQGTGELFF
TRBV28,TRBD1,TRBJ2-7,.,13,TGTGCCAGCAGCCTAGGGACAGGCGACGAGCAGTACTTC,CASSLGTGDEQYF
TRBV11-2,.,TRBJ2-3,.,15,TGTGCCAGCAGCTTAGACGGTTCTAGCACAGATACGCAGTATTTT,CASSLDGSSTDTQYF
TRBV2,.,TRBJ1-1,.,14,TGTGCCAGCAGATCCGGACAGTTGAACACTGAAGCTTTCTTT,CASRSGQLNTEAFF
TRBV29-1,.,TRBJ1-4,once,14,TGCAGCGTAGACACGACAGGCGGTTTGGAAAAACTGTTTTTT,CSVDTTGGLEKLFF
TRBV6-5,.,TRBJ1-3,once,14,TGTGCCAGCAGGCCCGGGGGGACTGGAAACACCATATATTTT,CASRPGGTGNTIYF
TRBV7-9,.,TRBJ1-2,.,13,TGTGCCAGCAGCTTAGCAGGGGGGGCAGGCTACACCTTC,CASSLAGGAGYTF